This T cell receptor beta chain was recovered during a study of shared clonotypes between healthy human individuals. Method: immunoSEQ multiplex PCR; TCRdb's copy keeps in-frame clones and lacks some. The repertoire holds over 950,000 clones, with roughly 77% as singletons. After removal of 5 bases from V and 9 bases from J, the junction contained 13 bases not matched to a gene. In germline, CDR1 is LNHDA, CDR2 SQIVND (reference sequence). The CDR3 has 17 amino acids. Sequences were obtained from memory CD4+ T cells from PBMCs. Subset defined: CD45RA-negative fraction. This receptor was obtained from a man between 18 and 35 years old in good health. Some clones in this sample may be carry-over from other donors' samples. This chain links TRBV19 with TRBJ2-1; TRBD2 matches at 13 bases. DNA for the CDR3: TGTGCCAGTAGTTTCCCAAGAGGGACTAGCGGGATAAGTGAGCAGTTCTTC. Its translation: CASSFPRGTSGISEQFF.